What follows are 18 T cell receptor beta chains derived from one specimen sequenced in a study of blood T cell repertoires in COVID-19. Data came from immunoSEQ multiplex PCR; TCRdb stores just in-frame clones and leaves some out. This table has about 260,000 clones, 88% appearing once. The material sequenced was peripheral blood. These receptors were collected from a human donor in a cohort sampled during active COVID-19.

The chain uses TRBV19 and TRBJ1-2, with a possible D match to TRBD1 (5 bases). Germline CDR1 is LNHDA and CDR2 is SQIVND (reference sequence). Trimming removed 2 bases from V and 4 bases from J, with 11 bases in between. The CDR3 has 14 residues. The CDR3 region is CASSIRQRPYGYTF. CDR3 DNA: TGTGCCAGTAGTATACGACAGCGCCCCTATGGCTACACCTTC.

This chain joins TRBV6-2 or TRBV6-3 and TRBJ2-3, with 9 bases aligning to TRBD2. After removal of 0 bases from V and 6 bases from J, the junction contained 4 bases not matched to a gene. The CDR3 consists of 15 residues. CDR1 is MNHEY, CDR2 SVGEGT, per germline. CDR3 DNA sequence: TGTGCCAGCAGTTACTCTATAGCGGGGGAGGATACGCAGTATTTT. This codes for CASSYSIAGEDTQYF.

In its sample, this clone was seen once. V gene TRBV5-4 combines with J gene TRBJ1-2; D gene ambiguous. Trimming pared 0 bases from V and 3 bases from J, leaving 6 bases between. CDR3 length: 13 amino acids. Germline V gene lookup returns CDR1 SGHNT and CDR2 YYREEE (reference sequence). In nucleotides, the CDR3 is TGTGCCAGCAGCTTGGCGGGAGACTATGGCTACACCTTC. Translating it yields CASSLAGDYGYTF.

The chain couples TRBV28 to TRBJ1-1, with D possibly being TRBD1 (6 bases). This CDR3 region has 15 residues. Germline V CDR1 and CDR2: MDHEN, SYDVKM. V gave up 6 bases and J gave up 0 bases, with 14 bases separating them. Here the CDR3 DNA reads TGTGCCAGCAGCACCGGACAGCCCATGAACACTGAAGCTTTCTTT. It encodes CASSTGQPMNTEAFF.

This clone has a handful of counts. The chain uses TRBV3-1 (or the pseudogene TRBV3-2) and TRBJ2-7, with D uncertain. Germline V gene data show CDR1 as LGHDT and CDR2 as YNNKEL (reference sequence). V lost 1 base and J lost 0, with 4 bases in between. The CDR3 consists of 13 residues. The CDR3 DNA reads as TGTGCCAGCAGCCAAGCTCGCTCCTACGAGCAGTACTTC. This translates into CASSQARSYEQYF.

The chain recombines TRBV5-6 with TRBJ1-1; D unclear. The CDR3 is 12 amino acids. The V and J ends lost 4 bases and 2 bases respectively, with 6 bases between them. Germline CDR1 is SGHDT and CDR2 is YYEEEE. The CDR3 protein is CASSVVNTEAFF. The CDR3 DNA reads TGTGCCAGCAGCGTCGTCAACACTGAAGCTTTCTTT. The full variable domain, completed using reference TRBV5-6 and TRBJ1-1, is DAGVTQSPTHLIKTRGQQVTLRCSPKSGHDTVSWYQQALGQGPQFIFQYYEEEERQRGNFPDRFSGHQFPNYSSELNVNALLLGDSALYLCASSVVNTEAFFGQGTRLTVV.

The count of this clone is one. The chain is built from TRBV5-1 and TRBJ2-1; 13 nucleotides agree with TRBD2. This CDR3 has 16 amino acids. The trim removed 4 bases at V and 4 bases at J, leaving 5 bases unmatched. The germline gives CDR1 SGHRS, CDR2 YFSETQ. The CDR3 nucleotides read TGCGCCAGCAGCCCTATACTAGCGGGGGGGTACAATGAGCAGTTCTTC. Translation gives CASSPILAGGYNEQFF.

The genes are TRBV7-8 and TRBJ2-5, with TRBD2 matching over 14 bases. V lost 4 bases and J lost 6; bases outside the gene matches: 4. CDR1 is SGHVS and CDR2 is FQNEAQ in the germline V gene. The CDR3 runs to 15 residues. The CDR3 coding sequence is TGTGCCAGCAGCTCCGGGACTAGCGGGGGAAAGACCCAGTACTTC. This gives the protein CASSSGTSGGKTQYF.

The rearrangement links TRBV10-3 to TRBJ1-2; 7 positions agree with TRBD1. V dropped 10 bases and J dropped 6; count of bases not matched to a gene: 11. The CDR3 length is 13 residues. CDR1 and CDR2 (germline): ENHRY, SYGVKD. The CDR3 is CATHDREKNGYTF. CDR3 nucleotides: TGTGCCACCCACGACAGGGAGAAGAATGGCTACACCTTC.

The V gene is TRBV6-5, the J gene TRBJ1-1; D remains unclear. The V end was cut by 4 bases, the J end by 0 bases, with 6 bases between. This CDR3 region has 13 residues. In germline, CDR1 is MNHEY, CDR2 SVGAGI. The CDR3 spells CASSSVLNTEAFF. Written as DNA, the CDR3 is TGTGCCAGCAGTTCAGTTTTGAACACTGAAGCTTTCTTT.

This rearrangement joins TRBV11-2 to TRBJ1-1, with 7 bases lining up with TRBD1. Germline CDR1 and CDR2: SGHAT and FQNNGV. The CDR3 has 17 amino acids. Trimming at V came to 3 bases and at J to 0 bases, leaving 10 bases not matched to a gene. In DNA, the CDR3 is TGTGCCAGCAGCTTTTTTCAATTAGGGGGCTTGAACACTGAAGCTTTCTTT. It is translated as CASSFFQLGGLNTEAFF.

V is TRBV4-2 and J is TRBJ2-3, with TRBD2 as a possible D gene (5 bases). CDR1 and CDR2 from the germline V gene are LGHNA and YNFKEQ. There are 14 residues in the CDR3. V was cut by 0 bases and J by 6 bases, with 10 bases left in between. CDR3 nucleotide sequence: TGTGCCAGCAGCCAAGAGTCTAGCTACGATACGCAGTATTTT. It is translated as CASSQESSYDTQYF.

The gene calls are TRBV2 and TRBJ1-1, with D possibly matching TRBD1 (6 bases). The CDR3 is made up of 16 amino acids. The germline gives CDR1 SNHLY, CDR2 FYNNEI. The germline V and J ends were trimmed by 5 bases and 0 bases, with 16 bases remaining between them. The CDR3 DNA follows: TGTGCCAGCAGTCTGACCGGGGGGCGTATGAACACTGAAGCTTTCTTT. Its translation: CASSLTGGRMNTEAFF.

This chain joins TRBV21-1 and TRBJ2-4; TRBD2 is the table's D call and was not checked against the DNA. TRBV21-1 is reported as a pseudogene. This CDR3 is built from 10 residues. CDR3 sequence reads: CASGGNIQYF. The CDR3 region has the DNA TGTGCCAGTGGGGGGAACATTCAGTACTTC.

The chain carries TRBV5-1 and TRBJ2-7; TRBD1 is a possible D gene (6 bases). CDR1 and CDR2 from the germline V gene are SGHRS and YFSETQ. The CDR3 sequence is 13 residues long. V lost 4 bases to trimming and J lost 6 bases, with 14 bases between them. The CDR3 loop is CASSDLQGAEQYF. The CDR3 coding sequence is TGCGCCAGCAGCGACCTACAGGGTGCCGAGCAGTACTTC.

The chain links TRBV9 to TRBJ2-2; TRBD2 aligns across 8 bases. Germline CDR1 and CDR2: SGDLS and YYNGEE. The junction had 3 bases not matched to a gene; V was cut back by 0 bases and J by 5 bases. The CDR3 is 15 residues long. The CDR3 reads CASSVGLARTGELFF. The CDR3 DNA reads as TGTGCCAGCAGCGTAGGACTAGCGAGGACCGGGGAGCTGTTTTTT.

The V call is TRBV6-2 or TRBV6-3, the J call TRBJ1-1, with D perhaps matching TRBD1 (5 bases). V was shortened by 3 bases and J by 10 bases, with 12 bases between the two germline ends. The CDR3 extends over 12 amino acids. The germline gives CDR1 MNHEY, CDR2 SVGEGT. The CDR3 region has the DNA TGTGCCAGCAGTTATAGTATGGGACTAGCTTTCTTT. It specifies CASSYSMGLAFF.

The chain recombines TRBV5-6 with TRBJ1-2, with D possibly TRBD1 on 5 matching bases. Germline-derived CDR1 and CDR2 are SGHDT and YYEEEE. V was trimmed by 5 bases and J by 2 bases, leaving 16 bases between them. The CDR3 sequence is 15 residues long. The CDR3 DNA is TGTGCCAGCAGGTTCAGGTCCCGGGGGAACTATGGCTACACCTTC. Translation: CASRFRSRGNYGYTF.